This is a list of T cell receptor beta chains from one sample in a study of shared clonotypes between healthy human individuals. Using immunoSEQ multiplex PCR, the repertoire was profiled, and TCRdb retains in-frame clones only, with some absent. This table holds around 550,000 clones, roughly 96% found once. Sequenced sample: naive CD8+ T cells sorted from blood. Receptors were obtained from a woman aged 25 to 45 in good health. Each CDR3 is given with its conserved first and last residue. Fields, in order: clone size, CDR3 length, J gene, V gene, D gene, CDR3 DNA, CDR3 protein. D genes are given only for firm matches. Clone size is stated in some rows and not others, as once, few, many or a class when expanded.

clone size: few; CDR3 length: 15; J gene: TRBJ2-7; V gene: TRBV4-1; D gene: -; CDR3 DNA: TGCGCCAGCAGCCAAGGTACTGGATTCGGCTACGAGCAGTACTTC; CDR3 protein: CASSQGTGFGYEQYF
clone size: -; CDR3 length: 12; J gene: TRBJ1-2; V gene: TRBV27; D gene: TRBD1; CDR3 DNA: TGTGCCAGCAAAACAGGGGGCGCGGGCTACACCTTC; CDR3 protein: CASKTGGAGYTF
clone size: -; CDR3 length: 17; J gene: TRBJ2-7; V gene: TRBV6-4; D gene: -; CDR3 DNA: TGTGCCAGCAGTGACACCCATCATGGGGTCGGGAACTACGAGCAGTACTTC; CDR3 protein: CASSDTHHGVGNYEQYF
clone size: -; CDR3 length: 13; J gene: TRBJ2-7; V gene: TRBV5-1; D gene: TRBD2; CDR3 DNA: TGCGCCAGCAGCTGGAGCAGCGGGAACGAGCAGTACTTC; CDR3 protein: CASSWSSGNEQYF
clone size: few; CDR3 length: 12; J gene: TRBJ2-7; V gene: TRBV6-1; D gene: -; CDR3 DNA: TGTGCCAGCAGTGAAACAGGGTTCGAGCAGTACTTC; CDR3 protein: CASSETGFEQYF
clone size: -; CDR3 length: 13; J gene: TRBJ1-4; V gene: TRBV5-1; D gene: -; CDR3 DNA: TGCGCCAGCGCGCTGGAAAATTCGGAAAAACTGTTTTTT; CDR3 protein: CASALENSEKLFF
clone size: -; CDR3 length: 15; J gene: TRBJ2-1; V gene: TRBV6-4; D gene: TRBD2; CDR3 DNA: TGTGCCAGCAGTCCCGGGACTAGCGGGAGGAATGAGCAGTTCTTC; CDR3 protein: CASSPGTSGRNEQFF
clone size: -; CDR3 length: 11; J gene: TRBJ1-5; V gene: TRBV20-1; D gene: -; CDR3 DNA: TGCAGTGCCACGACCGGTCAGCCCCAGCATTTT; CDR3 protein: CSATTGQPQHF
clone size: few; CDR3 length: 14; J gene: TRBJ1-1; V gene: TRBV7-9; D gene: TRBD1; CDR3 DNA: TGTGCCAGCAGATTAGGGACAGGGGGAACTGAAGCTTTCTTT; CDR3 protein: CASRLGTGGTEAFF
clone size: -; CDR3 length: 15; J gene: TRBJ2-7; V gene: TRBV5-1; D gene: -; CDR3 DNA: TGCGCCAGCAGCCCTGGGGATCGCCCTTTCTACGAGCAGTACTTC; CDR3 protein: CASSPGDRPFYEQYF
clone size: -; CDR3 length: 16; J gene: TRBJ1-1; V gene: TRBV7-9; D gene: TRBD1; CDR3 DNA: TGTGCCAGCAGCCTATCGGGACAGGGGTTTTTTCCTGAAGCTTTCTTT; CDR3 protein: CASSLSGQGFFPEAFF
clone size: -; CDR3 length: 15; J gene: TRBJ1-4; V gene: TRBV5-6; D gene: TRBD1; CDR3 DNA: TGTGCCAGCAGCGTCGGACAGGGGGTAGATGAAAAACTGTTTTTT; CDR3 protein: CASSVGQGVDEKLFF
clone size: -; CDR3 length: 15; J gene: TRBJ2-7; V gene: TRBV2; D gene: -; CDR3 DNA: TGTGCCAGCAGTGTAGGGGGGACCATATCCTACGAGCAGTACTTC; CDR3 protein: CASSVGGTISYEQYF
clone size: -; CDR3 length: 15; J gene: TRBJ1-5; V gene: TRBV6-5; D gene: -; CDR3 DNA: TGTGCCAGCAGTCAAAAGGGAGGGGGGTATCAGCCCCAGCATTTT; CDR3 protein: CASSQKGGGYQPQHF
clone size: once; CDR3 length: 15; J gene: TRBJ2-1; V gene: TRBV2; D gene: -; CDR3 DNA: TGTGCCAGCAGTGATTTCAGGGGGGTCGGCCATGAGCAGTTCTTC; CDR3 protein: CASSDFRGVGHEQFF
clone size: -; CDR3 length: 12; J gene: TRBJ1-2; V gene: TRBV29-1; D gene: -; CDR3 DNA: TGCAGCGTTGAAGACAGCTACTATGGCTACACCTTC; CDR3 protein: CSVEDSYYGYTF
clone size: once; CDR3 length: 13; J gene: TRBJ1-6; V gene: TRBV28; D gene: -; CDR3 DNA: TGTGCCAGCAGTTTGTTCGGCAAATCACCCCTCCACTTT; CDR3 protein: CASSLFGKSPLHF
clone size: -; CDR3 length: 21; J gene: TRBJ2-3; V gene: TRBV4-1; D gene: TRBD2; CDR3 DNA: TGCGCCAGCAGCCAAGTTCCGGGACTAGCGGGAGACCCTTGGGGCACAGATACGCAGTATTTT; CDR3 protein: CASSQVPGLAGDPWGTDTQYF
clone size: -; CDR3 length: 12; J gene: TRBJ2-7; V gene: TRBV2; D gene: -; CDR3 DNA: TGTGCCAGCAGAGCGGATTCCTACGAGCAGTACTTC; CDR3 protein: CASRADSYEQYF
clone size: -; CDR3 length: 17; J gene: TRBJ1-6; V gene: TRBV4-1; D gene: -; CDR3 DNA: TGCGCCAGCAGCCAAGAAGTGGGGGGCCCCTATAATTCACCCCTCCACTTT; CDR3 protein: CASSQEVGGPYNSPLHF
clone size: -; CDR3 length: 13; J gene: TRBJ2-7; V gene: TRBV27; D gene: TRBD1; CDR3 DNA: TGTGCCAGCAGTTTAGTGACAGGGCACGAGCAGTACTTC; CDR3 protein: CASSLVTGHEQYF
clone size: -; CDR3 length: 16; J gene: TRBJ2-1; V gene: TRBV2; D gene: TRBD2; CDR3 DNA: TGTGCCACCGTCTCCCGCGGGGAGGGCCTGAACAATGAGCAGTTCTTC; CDR3 protein: CATVSRGEGLNNEQFF
clone size: -; CDR3 length: 14; J gene: TRBJ1-1; V gene: TRBV27; D gene: -; CDR3 DNA: TGTGCCAGCAGTTTTCGAGGGACTAACACTGAAGCTTTCTTT; CDR3 protein: CASSFRGTNTEAFF
clone size: -; CDR3 length: 14; J gene: TRBJ2-5; V gene: TRBV10-3; D gene: -; CDR3 DNA: TGTGCCACGATCCGCGGCGGAGGACAAGAGACCCAGTACTTC; CDR3 protein: CATIRGGGQETQYF
clone size: -; CDR3 length: 15; J gene: TRBJ2-7; V gene: TRBV27; D gene: TRBD2; CDR3 DNA: TGTGCCAGCAGTATTCTAGCGGGAGTTCGGTACGAGCAGTACTTC; CDR3 protein: CASSILAGVRYEQYF
clone size: -; CDR3 length: 14; J gene: TRBJ2-6; V gene: TRBV9; D gene: -; CDR3 DNA: TGTGCCAGCAGCCCAAGGCTCGGGGCCAACGTCCTGACTTTC; CDR3 protein: CASSPRLGANVLTF
clone size: -; CDR3 length: 12; J gene: TRBJ2-7; V gene: TRBV5-4; D gene: TRBD2; CDR3 DNA: TGTGCCAGCAGTCCCGGGACTAGCGAGCAGTACTTC; CDR3 protein: CASSPGTSEQYF
clone size: -; CDR3 length: 15; J gene: TRBJ2-7; V gene: TRBV2; D gene: TRBD2; CDR3 DNA: TGTGCCAGCAGTGTGAGTAGCGGGAGGGCCGGGGAGCAGTACTTC; CDR3 protein: CASSVSSGRAGEQYF